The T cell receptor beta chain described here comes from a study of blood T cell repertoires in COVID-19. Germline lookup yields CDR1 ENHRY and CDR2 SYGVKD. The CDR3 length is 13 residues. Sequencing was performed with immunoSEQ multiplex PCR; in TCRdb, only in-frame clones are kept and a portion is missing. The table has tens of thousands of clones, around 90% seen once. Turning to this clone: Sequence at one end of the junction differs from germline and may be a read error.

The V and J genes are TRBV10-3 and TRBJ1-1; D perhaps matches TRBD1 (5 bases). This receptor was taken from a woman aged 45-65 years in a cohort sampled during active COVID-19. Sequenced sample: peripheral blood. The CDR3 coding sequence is TGTGCCATCAGTGAGTCGGCCAAATGGGGCAAACTCTTT. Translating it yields CAISESAKWGKLF.